These 8 T cell receptor beta chains were sequenced from one sample in a study of siplizumab effects on memory and regulatory T cells. Some clones are missing from TCRdb's copy, which holds only in-frame ones; the method was immunoSEQ multiplex PCR. The sample shows 50,000 to 60,000 clones, 87% of them seen only once. Sequenced sample: naive CD8+ T cells sorted from blood. The origin of the receptors is a human donor in good health.

The chain links TRBV19 to TRBJ1-1, with 7 nucleotides matching TRBD1. The length of the CDR3 is 17 residues. Germline assignment: CDR1 LNHDA and CDR2 SQIVND (reference sequence). V dropped 5 bases and J dropped 0; count of bases not matched to a gene: 12. The CDR3 is CASSRGRTGRVNTEAFF. CDR3 coding DNA: TGTGCCAGTAGTCGGGGGAGGACAGGCAGGGTGAACACTGAAGCTTTCTTT.

J is TRBJ2-2 and V is TRBV27, with 8 nucleotides matching TRBD1. CDR3 size: 16 residues. CDR1 and CDR2 from the germline V gene are MNHEY and SMNVEV (reference sequence). Unmatched junction bases numbered 5, after V lost 3 bases and J lost 2 bases. CDR3 sequence: CASSFLDRVNTGELFF. Written as DNA, the CDR3 is TGTGCCAGCAGTTTCCTGGACAGGGTAAACACCGGGGAGCTGTTTTTT.

The chain is built from TRBV7-9 and TRBJ1-2; the match to TRBD1 covers 8 bases. J gave up 5 bases and V 5 bases, and 4 bases lay outside the gene matches. This CDR3 region has 13 residues. Germline V lookup: CDR1 SEHNR, CDR2 FQNEAQ (reference sequence). The CDR3 loop reads CASSPWTGYGYTF. The CDR3 DNA reads as TGTGCCAGCAGCCCCTGGACAGGGTATGGCTACACCTTC.

This chain uses TRBV30 with TRBJ1-2; TRBD1 agrees at 8 bases. V lost 4 bases and J lost 6; bases outside the gene matches: 19. CDR1 GTSNPN and CDR2 SVGIG come from the germline V gene (reference sequence). The CDR3 loop spans 17 amino acids. CDR3 nucleotide sequence: TGTGCCTGGAACTGGCGGGACAGGCATCCATCTAAGGATGGCTACACCTTC. This gives the protein CAWNWRDRHPSKDGYTF.

The chain uses TRBV2 and TRBJ2-1; D tentatively fits TRBD1 or TRBD2 (7 bases each). The CDR3 totals 15 residues. V shed 7 bases and J shed 0 bases, with 13 bases lying between them. Germline-derived CDR1 and CDR2 are SNHLY and FYNNEI. For the CDR3, the DNA is TGTGCCAGCAACCAGGGGGGGATCTCCTACAATGAGCAGTTCTTC. Residues: CASNQGGISYNEQFF.

This clone showed up just once. The chain couples TRBV6-1 to TRBJ2-7; 7 nucleotides match TRBD2. J lost 4 bases, V lost 2 bases, and 8 bases had no gene match. CDR1 is MNHNS and CDR2 is SASEGT in the germline V gene. This CDR3 is built from 15 residues. DNA for the CDR3: TGTGCCAGCAGTGAAATGGAGGGAGGGATTTACGAGCAGTACTTC. As protein: CASSEMEGGIYEQYF.

The chain couples TRBV7-8 to TRBJ2-7; perhaps TRBD2 as D (5 bases). The germline V gene has CDR1 SGHVS and CDR2 FQNEAQ. V lost 0 bases and J 0 bases, leaving 6 bases between the germline ends. The CDR3 runs to 14 residues. For the CDR3, the DNA is TGTGCCAGCAGCTTAGCGGGGAGCTCCTACGAGCAGTACTTC. It translates to CASSLAGSSYEQYF.

This clone appeared once. The chain combines TRBV25-1 with TRBJ1-5, with a tentative D call TRBD1 (5 bases). V lost 5 bases and J 4 bases, leaving 12 bases between the germline ends. CDR3 length equals 14 residues. Germline-derived CDR1 and CDR2 are MGHDK and SYGVNS. For the CDR3, the DNA is TGTGCCAGCAGTCAGGGTCCGGGGAATCAGCCCCAGCATTTT. Its protein product is CASSQGPGNQPQHF. Full variable domain (remainder filled in from reference TRBV25-1 and TRBJ1-5): EADIYQTPRYLVIGTGKKITLECSQTMGHDKMYWYQQDPGMELHLIHYSYGVNSTEKGDLSSESTVSRIRTEHFPLTLESARPSHTSQYLCASSQGPGNQPQHFGDGTRLSIL.